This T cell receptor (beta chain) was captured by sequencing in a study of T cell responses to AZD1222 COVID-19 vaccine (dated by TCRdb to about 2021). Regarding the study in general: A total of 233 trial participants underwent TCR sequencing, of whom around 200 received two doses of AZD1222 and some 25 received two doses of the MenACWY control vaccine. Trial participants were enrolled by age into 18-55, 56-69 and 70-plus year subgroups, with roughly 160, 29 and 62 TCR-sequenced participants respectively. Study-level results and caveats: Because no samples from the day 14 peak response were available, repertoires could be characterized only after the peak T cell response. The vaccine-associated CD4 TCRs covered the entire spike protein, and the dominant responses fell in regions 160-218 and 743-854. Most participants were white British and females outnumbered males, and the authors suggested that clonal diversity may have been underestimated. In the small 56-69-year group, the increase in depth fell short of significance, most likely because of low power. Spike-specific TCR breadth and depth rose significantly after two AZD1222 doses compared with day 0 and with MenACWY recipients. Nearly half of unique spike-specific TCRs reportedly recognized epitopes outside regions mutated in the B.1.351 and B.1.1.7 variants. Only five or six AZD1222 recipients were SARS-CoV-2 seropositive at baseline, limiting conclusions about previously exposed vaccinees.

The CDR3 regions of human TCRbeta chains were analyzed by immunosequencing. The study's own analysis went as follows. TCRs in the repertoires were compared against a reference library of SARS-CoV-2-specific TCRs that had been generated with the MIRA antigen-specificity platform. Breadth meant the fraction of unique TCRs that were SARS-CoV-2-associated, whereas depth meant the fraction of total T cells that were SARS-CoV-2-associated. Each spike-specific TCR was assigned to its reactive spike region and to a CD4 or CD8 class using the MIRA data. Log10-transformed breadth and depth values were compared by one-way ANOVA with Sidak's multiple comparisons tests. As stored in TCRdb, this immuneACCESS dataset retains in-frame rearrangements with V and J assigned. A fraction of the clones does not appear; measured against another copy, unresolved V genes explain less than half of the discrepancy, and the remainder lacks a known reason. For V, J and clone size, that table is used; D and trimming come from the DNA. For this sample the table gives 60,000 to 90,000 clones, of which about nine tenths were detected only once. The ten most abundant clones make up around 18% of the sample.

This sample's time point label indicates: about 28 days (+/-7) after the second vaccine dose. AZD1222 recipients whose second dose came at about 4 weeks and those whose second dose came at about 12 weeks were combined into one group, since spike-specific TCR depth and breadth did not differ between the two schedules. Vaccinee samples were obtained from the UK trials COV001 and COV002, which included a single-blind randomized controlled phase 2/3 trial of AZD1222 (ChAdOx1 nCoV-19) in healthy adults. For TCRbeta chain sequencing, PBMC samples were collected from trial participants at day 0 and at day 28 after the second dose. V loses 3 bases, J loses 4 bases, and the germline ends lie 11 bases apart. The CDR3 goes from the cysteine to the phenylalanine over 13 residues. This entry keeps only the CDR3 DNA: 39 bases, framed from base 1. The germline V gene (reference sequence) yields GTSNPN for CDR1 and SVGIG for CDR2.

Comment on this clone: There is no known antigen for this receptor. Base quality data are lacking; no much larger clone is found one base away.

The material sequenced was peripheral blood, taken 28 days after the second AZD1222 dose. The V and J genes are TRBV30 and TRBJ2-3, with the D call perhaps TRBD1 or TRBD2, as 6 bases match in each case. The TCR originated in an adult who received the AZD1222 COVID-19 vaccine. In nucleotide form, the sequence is TGTGCCTGGAGGGTCGGGGGCGCAGATACGCAGTATTTT. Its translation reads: CAWRVGGADTQYF.